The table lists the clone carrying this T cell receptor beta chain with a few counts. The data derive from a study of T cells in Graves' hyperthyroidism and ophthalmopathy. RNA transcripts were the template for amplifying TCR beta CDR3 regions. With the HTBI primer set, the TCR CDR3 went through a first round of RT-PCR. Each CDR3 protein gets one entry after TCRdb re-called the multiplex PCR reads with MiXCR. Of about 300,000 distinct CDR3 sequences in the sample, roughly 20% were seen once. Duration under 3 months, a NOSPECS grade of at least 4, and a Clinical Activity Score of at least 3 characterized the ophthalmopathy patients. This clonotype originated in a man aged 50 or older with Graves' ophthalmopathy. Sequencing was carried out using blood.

CDR3 in DNA: TGCGCCAGCAGGAAAGGACTAGCGGGAGGACCCTCACGTGGAGATACGCAGTATTTT. Protein: CASRKGLAGGPSRGDTQYF. V usage is TRBV5-1 and J usage is TRBJ2-3; 14 positions match TRBD2. The germline CDR1 and CDR2 sequences are SGHRS and YFSETQ. After removal of 5 bases from V and 5 bases from J, the junction contained 16 bases not matched to a gene. The CDR3 spans 19 residues.